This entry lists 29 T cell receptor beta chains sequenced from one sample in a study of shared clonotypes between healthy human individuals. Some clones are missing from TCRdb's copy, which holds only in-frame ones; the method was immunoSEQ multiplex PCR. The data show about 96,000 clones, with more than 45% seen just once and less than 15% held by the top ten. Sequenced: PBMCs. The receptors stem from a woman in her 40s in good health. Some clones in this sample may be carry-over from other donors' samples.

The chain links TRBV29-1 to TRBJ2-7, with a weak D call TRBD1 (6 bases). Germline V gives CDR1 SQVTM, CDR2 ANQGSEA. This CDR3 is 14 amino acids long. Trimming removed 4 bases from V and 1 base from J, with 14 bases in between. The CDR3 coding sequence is TGCAGCGTTGTTGTGGGGGCTAGGTCCTACGAGCAGTACTTC. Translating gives CSVVVGARSYEQYF.

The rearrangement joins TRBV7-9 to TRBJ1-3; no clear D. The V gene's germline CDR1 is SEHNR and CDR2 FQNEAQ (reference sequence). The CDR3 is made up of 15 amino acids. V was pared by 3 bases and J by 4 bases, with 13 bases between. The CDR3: CASSLRSTGGNTIYF. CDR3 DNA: TGTGCCAGCAGCTTGAGGTCAACGGGAGGAAACACCATATATTTT.

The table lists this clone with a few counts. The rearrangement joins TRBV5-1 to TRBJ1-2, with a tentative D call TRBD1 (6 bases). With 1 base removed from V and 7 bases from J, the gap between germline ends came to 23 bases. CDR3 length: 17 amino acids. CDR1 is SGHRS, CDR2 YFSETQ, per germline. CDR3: CASSLPLQQGIGSGYTF. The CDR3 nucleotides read TGCGCCAGCAGCTTGCCCCTTCAACAGGGAATTGGAAGTGGCTACACCTTC. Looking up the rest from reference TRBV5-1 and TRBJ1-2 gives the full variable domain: KAGVTQTPRYLIKTRGQQVTLSCSPISGHRSVSWYQQTPGQGLQFLFEYFSETQRNKGNFPGRFSGRQFSNSRSEMNVSTLELGDSALYLCASSLPLQQGIGSGYTFGSGTRLTVV.

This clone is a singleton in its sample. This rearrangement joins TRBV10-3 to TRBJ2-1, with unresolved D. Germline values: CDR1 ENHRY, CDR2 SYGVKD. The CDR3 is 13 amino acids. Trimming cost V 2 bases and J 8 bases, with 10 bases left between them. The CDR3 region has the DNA TGTGCCATCAGTGAGGGCGGAGAAGATGAGCAGTTCTTC. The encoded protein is CAISEGGEDEQFF.

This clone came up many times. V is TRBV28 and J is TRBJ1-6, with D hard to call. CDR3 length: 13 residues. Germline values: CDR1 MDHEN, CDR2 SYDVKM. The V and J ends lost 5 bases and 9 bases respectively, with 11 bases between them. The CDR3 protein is CASSRTSSSPLHF. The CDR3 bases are TGTGCCAGCAGTAGGACCTCCAGTTCACCCCTCCACTTT.

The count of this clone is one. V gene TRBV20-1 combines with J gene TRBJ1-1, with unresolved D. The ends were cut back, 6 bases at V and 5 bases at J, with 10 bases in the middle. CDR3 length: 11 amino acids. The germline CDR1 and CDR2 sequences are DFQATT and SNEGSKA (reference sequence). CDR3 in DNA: TGCAGTGCACCCGGCGAGACTGAAGCTTTCTTT. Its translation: CSAPGETEAFF.

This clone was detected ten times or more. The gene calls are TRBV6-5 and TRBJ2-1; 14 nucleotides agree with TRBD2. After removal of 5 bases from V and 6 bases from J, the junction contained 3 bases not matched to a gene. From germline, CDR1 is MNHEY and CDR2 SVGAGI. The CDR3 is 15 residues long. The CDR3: CASSKTSGRANEQFF. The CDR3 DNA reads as TGTGCCAGCAGTAAGACTAGCGGGAGGGCCAATGAGCAGTTCTTC.

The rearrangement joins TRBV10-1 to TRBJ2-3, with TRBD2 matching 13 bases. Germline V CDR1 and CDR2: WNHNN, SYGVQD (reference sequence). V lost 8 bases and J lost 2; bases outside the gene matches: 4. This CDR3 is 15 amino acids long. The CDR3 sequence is CASGGLAGNTDTQYF. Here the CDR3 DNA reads TGCGCCAGCGGGGGACTAGCGGGAAACACAGATACGCAGTATTTT.

CDR3 coding DNA: TGCGCCAGCAGCCCTGGAGGGGGAGGACCAGCCAAAAACATTCAGTACTTC. Amino acid sequence: CASSPGGGGPAKNIQYF. This sequence joins TRBV4-3 and TRBJ2-4; D may match TRBD1 or TRBD2 (6 bases each). This CDR3 spans 17 amino acids. Per the germline V gene, CDR1 is LGHNA and CDR2 is YSLEER. V lost 4 bases and J 0 bases, leaving 16 bases between the germline ends.

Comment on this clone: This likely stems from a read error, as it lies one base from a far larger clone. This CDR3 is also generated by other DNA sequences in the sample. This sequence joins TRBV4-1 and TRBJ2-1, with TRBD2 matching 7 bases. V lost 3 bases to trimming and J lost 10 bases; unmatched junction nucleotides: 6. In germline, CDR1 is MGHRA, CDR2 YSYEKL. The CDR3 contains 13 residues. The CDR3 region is CASSQTPGGEQFF. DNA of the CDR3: TGCGCCAGCAGCCAGACTCCCGGGGGGGAGCAGTTCTTC.

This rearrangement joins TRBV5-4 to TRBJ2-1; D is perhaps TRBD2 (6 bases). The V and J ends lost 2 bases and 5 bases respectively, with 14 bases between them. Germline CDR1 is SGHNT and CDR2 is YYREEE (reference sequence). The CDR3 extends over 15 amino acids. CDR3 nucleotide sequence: TGTGCCAGCAGCTTTTGGCGGGACGGTCACAATGAGCAGTTCTTC. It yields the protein CASSFWRDGHNEQFF.

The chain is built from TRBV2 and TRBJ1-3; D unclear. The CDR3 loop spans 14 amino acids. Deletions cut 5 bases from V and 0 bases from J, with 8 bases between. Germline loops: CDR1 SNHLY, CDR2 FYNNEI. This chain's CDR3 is CASSRGYSGNTIYF. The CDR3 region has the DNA TGTGCCAGCAGTCGCGGGTACTCTGGAAACACCATATATTTT.

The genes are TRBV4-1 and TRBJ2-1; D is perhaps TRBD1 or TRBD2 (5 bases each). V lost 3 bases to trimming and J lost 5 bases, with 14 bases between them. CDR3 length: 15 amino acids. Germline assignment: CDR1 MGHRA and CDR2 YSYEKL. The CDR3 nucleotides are TGCGCCAGCAGCCATCTACGGGACGGCCACAATGAGCAGTTCTTC. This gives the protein CASSHLRDGHNEQFF.

CDR3 region: CASSQDYPFNEQFF. The DNA of the CDR3 is TGTGCCAGCAGCCAAGATTATCCCTTCAATGAGCAGTTCTTC. V is TRBV14 and J is TRBJ2-1, with D hard to call. The V and J ends lost 0 bases and 6 bases respectively, with 9 bases between them. The CDR3 has 14 amino acids. Germline values: CDR1 SGHDN, CDR2 FVKESK.

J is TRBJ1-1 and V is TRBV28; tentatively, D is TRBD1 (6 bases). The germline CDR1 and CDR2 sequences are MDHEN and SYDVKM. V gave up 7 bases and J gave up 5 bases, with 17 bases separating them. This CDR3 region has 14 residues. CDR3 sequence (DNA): TGTGCCAGCACTGTGACCGGCCAGGGGACTGAAGCTTTCTTT. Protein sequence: CASTVTGQGTEAFF.

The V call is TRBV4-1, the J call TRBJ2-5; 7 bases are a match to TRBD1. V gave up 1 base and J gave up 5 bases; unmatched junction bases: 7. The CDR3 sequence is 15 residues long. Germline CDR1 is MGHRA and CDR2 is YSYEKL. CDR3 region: CASSQGTGLGETQYF. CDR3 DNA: TGCGCCAGCAGCCAAGGGACAGGACTGGGGGAGACCCAGTACTTC.

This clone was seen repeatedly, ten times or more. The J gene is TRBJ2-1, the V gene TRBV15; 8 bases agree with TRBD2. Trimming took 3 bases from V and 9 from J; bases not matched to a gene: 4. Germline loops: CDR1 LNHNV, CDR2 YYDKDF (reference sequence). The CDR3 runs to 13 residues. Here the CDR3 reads CATSSRTSSEQFF. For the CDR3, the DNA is TGTGCCACCAGCAGCCGGACTAGCAGTGAGCAGTTCTTC.

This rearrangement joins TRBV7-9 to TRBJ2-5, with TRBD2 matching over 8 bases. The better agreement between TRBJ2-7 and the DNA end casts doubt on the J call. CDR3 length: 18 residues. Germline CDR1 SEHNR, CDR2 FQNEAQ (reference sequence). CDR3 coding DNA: TGTGCCAGCAGCTTTTTAGCGGGACGAAGCCTAGGGAACTACGAGCAGTACTTC. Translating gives CASSFLAGRSLGNYEQYF.

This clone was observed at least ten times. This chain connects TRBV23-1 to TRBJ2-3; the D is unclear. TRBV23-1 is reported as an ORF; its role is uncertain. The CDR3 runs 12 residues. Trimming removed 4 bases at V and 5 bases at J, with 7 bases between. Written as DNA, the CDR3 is TGCGCCAGCAGTCTTGGGGTAGATACGCAGTATTTT. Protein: CASSLGVDTQYF.

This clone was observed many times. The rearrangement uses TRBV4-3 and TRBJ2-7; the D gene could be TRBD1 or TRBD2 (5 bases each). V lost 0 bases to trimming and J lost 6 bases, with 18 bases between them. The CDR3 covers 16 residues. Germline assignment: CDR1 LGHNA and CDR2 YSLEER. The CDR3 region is CASSQDSRTQRGEQYF. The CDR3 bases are TGCGCCAGCAGCCAAGACTCAAGGACGCAGAGGGGCGAGCAGTACTTC.

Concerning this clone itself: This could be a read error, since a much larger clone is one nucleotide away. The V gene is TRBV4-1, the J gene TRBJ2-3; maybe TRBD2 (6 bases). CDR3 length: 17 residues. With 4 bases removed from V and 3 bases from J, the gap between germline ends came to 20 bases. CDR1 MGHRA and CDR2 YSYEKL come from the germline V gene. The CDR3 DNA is TGCGCCAGCAGCCCCCGGAAGGTCGGGACTGAGACAGATACGCAGTATTTT. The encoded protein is CASSPRKVGTETDTQYF.

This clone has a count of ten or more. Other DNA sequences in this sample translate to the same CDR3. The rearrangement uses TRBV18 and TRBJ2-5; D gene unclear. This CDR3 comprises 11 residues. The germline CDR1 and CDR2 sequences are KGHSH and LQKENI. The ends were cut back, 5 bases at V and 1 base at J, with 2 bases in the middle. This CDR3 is CASSTQETQYF. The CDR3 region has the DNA TGTGCCAGCTCAACCCAAGAGACCCAGTACTTC.

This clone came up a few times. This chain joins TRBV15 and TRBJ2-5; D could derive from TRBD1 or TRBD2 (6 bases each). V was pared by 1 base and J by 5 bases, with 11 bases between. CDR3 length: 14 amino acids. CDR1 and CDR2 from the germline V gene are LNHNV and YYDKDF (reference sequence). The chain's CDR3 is CATSRGGAVETQYF. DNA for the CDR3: TGTGCCACCAGCAGAGGGGGGGCGGTTGAGACCCAGTACTTC.

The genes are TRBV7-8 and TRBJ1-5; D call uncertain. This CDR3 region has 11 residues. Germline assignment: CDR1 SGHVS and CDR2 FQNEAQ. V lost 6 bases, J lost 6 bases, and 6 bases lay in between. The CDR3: CASSVGQPQHF. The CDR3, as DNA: TGTGCCAGCAGTGTGGGTCAGCCCCAGCATTTT.

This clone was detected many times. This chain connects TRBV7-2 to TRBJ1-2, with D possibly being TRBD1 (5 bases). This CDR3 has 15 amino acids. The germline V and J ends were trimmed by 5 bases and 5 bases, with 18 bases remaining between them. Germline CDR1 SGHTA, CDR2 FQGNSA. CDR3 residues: CASSPDPAGGYGYTF. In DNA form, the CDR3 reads TGTGCCAGCAGCCCAGATCCGGCCGGGGGTTATGGCTACACCTTC.

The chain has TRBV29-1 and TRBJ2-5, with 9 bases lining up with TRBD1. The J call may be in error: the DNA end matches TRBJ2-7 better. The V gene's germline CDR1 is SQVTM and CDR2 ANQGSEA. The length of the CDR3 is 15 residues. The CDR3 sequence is CSVEVRQGGPYEQYF. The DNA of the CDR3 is TGCAGCGTTGAAGTCCGACAGGGGGGGCCCTACGAGCAGTACTTC.

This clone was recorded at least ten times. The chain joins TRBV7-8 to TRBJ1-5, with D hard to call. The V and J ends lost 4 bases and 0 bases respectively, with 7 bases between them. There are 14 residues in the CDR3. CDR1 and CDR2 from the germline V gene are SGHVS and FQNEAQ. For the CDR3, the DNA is TGTGCCAGCAGCTCCAGATATAGCAATCAGCCCCAGCATTTT. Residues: CASSSRYSNQPQHF.

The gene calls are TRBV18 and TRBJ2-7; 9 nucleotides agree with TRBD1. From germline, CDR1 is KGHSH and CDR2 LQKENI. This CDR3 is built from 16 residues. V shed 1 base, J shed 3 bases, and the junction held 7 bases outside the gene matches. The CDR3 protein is CASSPRGGTGNYEQYF. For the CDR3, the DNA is TGTGCCAGCTCACCACGGGGAGGGACAGGGAACTACGAGCAGTACTTC.

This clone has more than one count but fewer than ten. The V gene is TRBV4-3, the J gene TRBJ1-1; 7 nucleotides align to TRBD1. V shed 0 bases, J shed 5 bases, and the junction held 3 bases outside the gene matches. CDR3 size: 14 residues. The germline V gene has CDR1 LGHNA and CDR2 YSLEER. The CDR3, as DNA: TGCGCCAGCAGCCAAGATGCAGGGGGGACTGAAGCTTTCTTT. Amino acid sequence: CASSQDAGGTEAFF.